This TCR beta chain was identified in a study of shared clonotypes between healthy human individuals. Study-wide results and limits: What naive subsets generally showed was a larger estimated richness than memory subsets showed. Depth was large, yet rarefaction showed that sorted-subset sequencing was incomplete.

TCRdb's copy holds only in-frame clones and misses some; the assay was immunoSEQ multiplex PCR. Among around 550,000 clones listed, approximately 95% were seen once. The naive CD8 fraction comprised CD45RO-negative cells positively selected for CCR7 and excluded terminally differentiated effector memory CD45RA+ cells. About this clone: Its antigen is unknown.

This CDR3 contains 14 residues. CDR1 SGDLS and CDR2 YYNGEE come from the germline V gene. V shed 3 bases and J 3 bases; nucleotides not matched to a gene: 6. This receptor was identified in a woman in her thirties in good health. Sequenced material: naive CD8+ T cells sorted from blood. The rearrangement joins TRBV9 to TRBJ2-7; 7 positions agree with TRBD2. The CDR3 nucleotides read TGTGCCAGCAGCGGGGCTAGCGGTCACTACGAGCAGTACTTC. Translating gives CASSGASGHYEQYF.